This T cell receptor beta chain comes out of a study of CD8 T cells in Susac syndrome. Germline CDR1 MNHEY, CDR2 SMNVEV (reference sequence). The length of the CDR3 is 15 residues. V lost 0 bases and J lost 2, with 11 bases in between. When the RNA was reverse transcribed, random hexamers were used with an input of about 0.45 to 1 ug. TCRdb ran MiXCR on the immunoSEQ multiplex PCR reads and lists one entry per CDR3 protein. The table lists about 140,000 distinct CDR3 sequences, 94% of them singletons, with roughly 0.27% in the top ten. The receptor's source is a human donor in good health. The specimen sequenced was CD8+ T cells from PBMCs. The chain combines TRBV27 with TRBJ2-7; the D gene is possibly TRBD2 (6 bases). The CDR3 bases are TGTGCCAGCAGTTTATCGGGGCTAGCGACCTACGAGCAGTACTTC. Translation: CASSLSGLATYEQYF.